The 17 T cell receptor beta chains in this list originate from one sample, sequenced in a study of identical twins. A single record per CDR3 protein comes from TCRdb applying MiXCR to the 5' RACE reads. The sample shows about 290,000 distinct CDR3 sequences, around 9.7% of them seen only once. These data were likewise used in another study, on yellow fever vaccine responses in identical twins.

The sequenced sample consisted of CD8+ T cells sorted from blood. The receptors come from a woman aged 18-29 years in good health.

This clonotype showed up many times. V gene TRBV2 combines with J gene TRBJ1-2; the D gene is possibly TRBD1 (6 bases). CDR1 is SNHLY and CDR2 is FYNNEI in the germline V gene. This CDR3 region has 13 residues. The ends were cut back, 9 bases at V and 0 bases at J, with 11 bases in the middle. CDR3 residues: CARQGPPNYGYTF. DNA of the CDR3: TGTGCCAGACAGGGCCCTCCTAACTATGGCTACACCTTC. The full variable domain, its missing parts supplied by reference TRBV2 and TRBJ1-2, is EPEVTQTPSHQVTQMGQEVILRCVPISNHLYFYWYRQILGQKVEFLVSFYNNEISEKSEIFDDQFSVERPDGSNFTLKIRSTKLEDSAMYFCARQGPPNYGYTFGSGTRLTVV.

The CDR3 DNA reads TGCGCCAGCAGCCCCTTCCGGGACACGGACATTCAGTACTTC. This translates into CASSPFRDTDIQYF. The chain uses TRBV4-1 and TRBJ2-4, with D possibly TRBD1 on 6 matching bases. The CDR3 runs 14 residues. Looked up from germline, CDR1 is MGHRA and CDR2 is YSYEKL. V was pared by 4 bases and J by 8 bases, with 15 bases between.

This clonotype appeared a few times. This sequence joins TRBV11-2 and TRBJ1-2; 9 bases fit TRBD1. CDR1 and CDR2 from the germline V gene are SGHAT and FQNNGV. The CDR3 extends over 15 amino acids. After removal of 4 bases from V and 7 bases from J, the junction contained 10 bases not matched to a gene. CDR3 coding DNA: TGTGCCAGCAGCTCCCCGGGACAGGGTTGGAGTGGCTACACCTTC. Translating gives CASSSPGQGWSGYTF. Full variable domain (rest looked up from reference TRBV11-2 and TRBJ1-2): EAGVAQSPRYKIIEKRQSVAFWCNPISGHATLYWYQQILGQGPKLLIQFQNNGVVDDSQLPKDRFSAERLKGVDSTLKIQPAKLEDSAVYLCASSSPGQGWSGYTFGSGTRLTVV.

The rearrangement links TRBV7-9 to TRBJ2-3, with TRBD2 identical over 10 bases. After removal of 6 bases from V and 2 bases from J, the junction contained 5 bases not matched to a gene. Germline values: CDR1 SEHNR, CDR2 FQNEAQ (reference sequence). This CDR3 contains 15 residues. The CDR3 here is CASSLSGGDTDTQYF. The CDR3 DNA reads TGTGCCAGCAGTCTCAGCGGGGGGGACACAGATACGCAGTATTTT.

Turning to this clonotype: Since the CDR3 does not end with the conserved phenylalanine or tryptophan, this likely comes from a read error. The V and J genes are TRBV3-1 and TRBJ2-7; D gene uncertain. Trimming cost V 1 base and J 5 bases, with 6 bases left between them. This CDR3 has 12 amino acids. Germline-derived CDR1 and CDR2 are LGHDT and YNNKEL (reference sequence). The DNA for the CDR3 is TGTGCCAGCAGCCAAGCAGGCAACGAGCAGTACTTA. Amino acids: CASSQAGNEQYL.

This clonotype was observed many times. The V and J genes are TRBV7-2 and TRBJ2-2; no clear D gene. V was trimmed by 1 base and J by 8 bases, leaving 2 bases between them. Germline V gene sequence: CDR1 SGHTA, CDR2 FQGNSA. The length of the CDR3 is 11 residues. CDR3 sequence: CASSLEGELFF. CDR3 nucleotide sequence: TGTGCCAGCAGCTTAGAGGGGGAGCTGTTTTTT.

This clonotype was seen a handful of times. The DNA of the CDR3 is TGTGCCAGCAGTTTATCGGGCTGGCGGGAGTACTACAATGAGCAGTTCTTC. It is translated as CASSLSGWREYYNEQFF. The chain joins TRBV28 to TRBJ2-1, with 7 bases identical to TRBD2. The V gene end was trimmed by 1 base and the J gene end by 3 bases; junction bases not matched to a gene: 9. Germline CDR1 and CDR2: MDHEN and SYDVKM. The CDR3 spans 17 residues. The entire variable domain, with the rest obtained from reference TRBV28 and TRBJ2-1, is as follows: DVKVTQSSRYLVKRTGEKVFLECVQDMDHENMFWYRQDPGLGLRLIYFSYDVKMKEKGDIPEGYSVSREKKERFSLILESASTNQTSMYLCASSLSGWREYYNEQFFGPGTRLTVL.

This clonotype occurred a few times. The chain uses TRBV28 and TRBJ2-6; unclear D gene. V was trimmed by 2 bases and J by 0 bases, leaving 11 bases between them. CDR3 length: 17 residues. CDR1 and CDR2 from the germline V gene are MDHEN and SYDVKM. The CDR3 coding sequence is TGTGCCAGCAGTTTACAGAGCCCTAACTCTGGGGCCAACGTCCTGACTTTC. It encodes CASSLQSPNSGANVLTF. The whole variable domain, remainder taken from reference TRBV28 and TRBJ2-6, is DVKVTQSSRYLVKRTGEKVFLECVQDMDHENMFWYRQDPGLGLRLIYFSYDVKMKEKGDIPEGYSVSREKKERFSLILESASTNQTSMYLCASSLQSPNSGANVLTFGAGSRLTVL.

The V call is TRBV9, the J call TRBJ2-1; no clear D. Trimming left V 3 bases short and J 7 bases short, with 8 bases between. This CDR3 comprises 12 residues. CDR1 and CDR2 (germline): SGDLS, YYNGEE. The CDR3 sequence: CASSAGRNEQFF. CDR3 DNA sequence: TGTGCCAGCAGCGCTGGGCGAAATGAGCAGTTCTTC.

This clonotype was found a few times. The rearrangement links TRBV7-9 to TRBJ2-7, with a tentative D call TRBD1 (5 bases). The V gene lost 4 bases and the J gene lost 0 bases, with 13 bases spanning the gap. Germline assignment: CDR1 SEHNR and CDR2 FQNEAQ (reference sequence). This CDR3 region has 15 residues. As DNA, the CDR3 is TGTGCCAGCAGCTCGACAGAGAAGAGCTCCTACGAGCAGTACTTC. Translated: CASSSTEKSSYEQYF.

This clonotype has more than one count but fewer than ten. The gene calls are TRBV27 and TRBJ2-7, with a tentative D call TRBD2 (5 bases). The CDR3 is made up of 14 amino acids. Germline V CDR1 and CDR2: MNHEY, SMNVEV (reference sequence). Trimming removed 4 bases at V and 2 bases at J, with 12 bases between. CDR3 sequence: CASSSEGIPYEQYF. The CDR3 DNA reads TGTGCCAGCAGTTCCGAGGGAATTCCCTACGAGCAGTACTTC.

This clonotype was counted ten times or more. The chain carries TRBV15 and TRBJ1-6, with TRBD1 matching 8 bases. J lost 8 bases, V lost 5 bases, and 8 bases had no gene match. Per the germline V gene, CDR1 is LNHNV and CDR2 is YYDKDF (reference sequence). This CDR3 comprises 15 residues. This chain's CDR3 is CATSGVTGGDSPLHF. The CDR3, as DNA: TGTGCCACCAGCGGAGTCACAGGGGGTGATTCACCCCTCCACTTT.

The genes are TRBV20-1 and TRBJ2-5; 7 bases map to TRBD1. After removal of 1 base from V and 7 bases from J, the junction contained 12 bases not matched to a gene. Per the germline V gene, CDR1 is DFQATT and CDR2 is SNEGSKA (reference sequence). The CDR3 spans 15 residues. This CDR3 is CSARGTGTVAGTQYF. The DNA of the CDR3 is TGCAGTGCTAGAGGTACCGGGACAGTAGCCGGGACCCAGTACTTC.

The sample holds many counts of this clonotype. The chain combines TRBV5-1 with TRBJ2-3; 12 nucleotides match TRBD2. In germline, CDR1 is SGHRS, CDR2 YFSETQ. Trimming cost V 4 bases and J 5 bases; bases outside gene matches: 8. The CDR3 totals 16 residues. CDR3 amino acids: CASSPRLAGALDTQYF. The CDR3 region has the DNA TGCGCCAGCAGCCCAAGACTAGCGGGAGCGTTAGATACGCAGTATTTT.

The chain is built from TRBV9 and TRBJ2-5; a possible D gene is TRBD1 (6 bases). Germline CDR1 and CDR2: SGDLS and YYNGEE. V gave up 1 base and J gave up 5 bases, with 15 bases separating them. CDR3 length: 15 amino acids. The CDR3 DNA reads TGTGCCAGCAGCGTACAGGGTAGGGGGTCGGAGACCCAGTACTTC. Encoded protein: CASSVQGRGSETQYF.

Only a few counts were recorded for this clonotype. The chain has TRBV20-1 and TRBJ2-3, with 8 bases lining up with TRBD1. Germline CDR1 and CDR2: DFQATT and SNEGSKA (reference sequence). The CDR3 covers 16 residues. V lost 1 base and J lost 2; bases outside the gene matches: 8. The CDR3 DNA reads as TGCAGTGCTAGAGCCCTGACAGGGGCGGACACAGATACGCAGTATTTT. Amino acids: CSARALTGADTDTQYF.

This clonotype has only a few counts. The chain is built from TRBV20-1 and TRBJ1-1; 11 bases map to TRBD1. CDR3 length equals 15 residues. Germline CDR1 is DFQATT and CDR2 is SNEGSKA (reference sequence). The junction had 6 bases not matched to a gene; V was cut back by 3 bases and J by 3 bases. The CDR3 bases are TGCAGTGCTAGCCCCGGGACAGGGGGACACACTGAAGCTTTCTTT. Amino acid sequence: CSASPGTGGHTEAFF.